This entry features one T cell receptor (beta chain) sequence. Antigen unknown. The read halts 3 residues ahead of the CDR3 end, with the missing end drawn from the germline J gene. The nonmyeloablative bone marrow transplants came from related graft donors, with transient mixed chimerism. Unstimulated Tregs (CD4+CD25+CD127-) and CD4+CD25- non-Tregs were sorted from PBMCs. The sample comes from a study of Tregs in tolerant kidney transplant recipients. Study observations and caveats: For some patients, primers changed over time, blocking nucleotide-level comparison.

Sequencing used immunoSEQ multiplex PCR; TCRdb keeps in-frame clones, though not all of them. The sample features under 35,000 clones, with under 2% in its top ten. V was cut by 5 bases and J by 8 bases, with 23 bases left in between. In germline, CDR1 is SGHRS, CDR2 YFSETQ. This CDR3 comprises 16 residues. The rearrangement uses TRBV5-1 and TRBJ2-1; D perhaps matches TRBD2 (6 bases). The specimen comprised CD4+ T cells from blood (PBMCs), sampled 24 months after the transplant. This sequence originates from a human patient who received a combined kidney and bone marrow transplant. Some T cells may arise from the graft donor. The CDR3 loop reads CASSGGEYFLGDEQFF. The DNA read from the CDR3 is TGCGCCAGCAGTGGCGGGGAGTACTTTTTAGGTGATGAG.